The 2 T cell receptor beta chains below come from one sample, sequenced in a study of blood T cells in healthy people across ages. For the second PCR, which ran for about 7 to 11 cycles, a sample-barcoded 5' primer and a J-beta primer mix were used. TCRdb reprocessed the 5' RACE reads via MiXCR and lists one record per CDR3 protein. The sample carries some 710,000 distinct CDR3 sequences, around 50% recorded once. Sequenced input: blood. All receptors come from a man older than 75 in good health.

CDR3 loop: CASSLEPQTLNEQFF. The CDR3 DNA reads as TGCGCCAGCAGCTTGGAGCCTCAGACCCTCAATGAGCAGTTCTTC. The V call is TRBV5-1, the J call TRBJ2-1; D is undetermined. The V gene's germline CDR1 is SGHRS and CDR2 YFSETQ. Trimming shortened V by 0 bases and J by 6 bases, and 13 bases separated the two germline ends. The CDR3 has 15 amino acids.

This clonotype was counted only a few times. V and J are TRBV20-1 and TRBJ1-1, with D perhaps TRBD1 (5 bases). Trimming took off 4 bases at V and 4 bases at J, with 10 bases between the two ends. Germline V gene data show CDR1 as DFQATT and CDR2 as SNEGSKA (reference sequence). The CDR3 is 12 residues long. The CDR3 protein is CSATTVGTEAFF. The DNA of the CDR3 is TGCAGTGCTACGACAGTGGGCACTGAAGCTTTCTTT.